This passage covers 2 T cell receptor beta chains from one sample sequenced in a study of CD8 T cells in ankylosing spondylitis (dated by TCRdb to 2016 to 2017). The library was made by 5' RACE. The instrument given in TCRdb is Illumina HiSeq 2500. Using fastp trimming at Q25 and MiXCR clonotype assembly, TCRdb reanalyzed the public sequencing data and kept in-frame beta chains. Each record represents a unique CDR3 protein, reported with the most common genes and DNA among its rows. The sample includes a few hundred thousand distinct CDR3 sequences, with more than 9% observed a single time. Of the sample, 9.1% is held by the ten largest clones. Source material: blood, either unsorted or a sorted T cell fraction (not recorded which). The receptors come from a female donor with ankylosing spondylitis or in good health (not recorded which).

This clonotype occurred many times. The chain joins TRBV20-1 to TRBJ2-7; the D gene is possibly TRBD2 (7 bases). V lost 5 bases and J lost 5, with 19 bases in between. CDR3 size: 14 residues. Germline values: CDR1 DFQATT, CDR2 SNEGSKA (reference sequence). The CDR3 DNA reads TGCAGTGCTCAAATACGGGGGGCCCAGGACGAGCAGTACTTC. It codes for CSAQIRGAQDEQYF.

This clonotype showed up many times. The rearrangement joins TRBV25-1 to TRBJ1-6; D not certain. CDR1 and CDR2 (germline): MGHDK, SYGVNS. The CDR3 loop spans 13 amino acids. Trimming stripped 10 bases from V and 7 bases from J, with 14 bases between. Here the CDR3 reads CATKDAGNSPLHF. In DNA, the CDR3 is TGTGCCACCAAGGACGCCGGGAATTCACCCCTCCACTTT.